This T cell receptor beta chain comes out of a study of T cells expressing NK-cell markers. As for the study in general: Seven of the eight sequenced donors were classified as HCMV-seropositive, and one was classified as seronegative.

A word on this clonotype: The antigen is undetermined.

Notes on the study in general: In a few donors, these clonotypes also led the CD3+CD56-NKG2C+ fraction. It is unclear if expanded NKG2C-expressing clones target HCMV antigens.

The V gene's germline CDR1 is MDHEN and CDR2 SYDVKM. This CDR3 has 12 residues. Scientists made TCR beta cDNA using 5'RACE template switching with UMIs. One entry per CDR3 protein, without DNA, is what TCRdb gives after re-calling the 5' RACE reads. Its listing shows about 550,000 distinct CDR3 sequences. The receptor was derived from a man between 18 and 35 years old in good health. Sequencing was performed on blood T cells: a sorted CD56 or NKG2C T cell subset, CD4+ or CD8+ T cells, or bulk PBMC T cells (not recorded which). V usage is TRBV28 and J usage is TRBJ2-7. CDR3 protein: CASNPQGYEQYF.